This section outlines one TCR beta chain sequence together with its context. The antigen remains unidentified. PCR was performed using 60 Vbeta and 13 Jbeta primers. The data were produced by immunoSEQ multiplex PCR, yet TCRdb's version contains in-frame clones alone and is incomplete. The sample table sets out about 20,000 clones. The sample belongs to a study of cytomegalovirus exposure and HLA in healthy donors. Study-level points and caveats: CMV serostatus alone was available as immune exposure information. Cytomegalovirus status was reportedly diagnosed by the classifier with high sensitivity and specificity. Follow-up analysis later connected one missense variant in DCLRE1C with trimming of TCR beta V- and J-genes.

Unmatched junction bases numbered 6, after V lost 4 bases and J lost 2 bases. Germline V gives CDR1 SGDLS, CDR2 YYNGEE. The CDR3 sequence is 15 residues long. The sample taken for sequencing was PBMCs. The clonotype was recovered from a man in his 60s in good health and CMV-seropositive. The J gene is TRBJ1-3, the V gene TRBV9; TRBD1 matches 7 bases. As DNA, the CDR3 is TGTGCCAGCAGCTCTTCGACAGGGACTGGAAACACCATATATTTT. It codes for CASSSSTGTGNTIYF. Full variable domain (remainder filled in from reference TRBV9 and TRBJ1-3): DSGVTQTPKHLITATGQRVTLRCSPRSGDLSVYWYQQSLDQGLQFLIQYYNGEERAKGNILERFSAQQFPDLHSELNLSSLELGDSALYFCASSSSTGTGNTIYFGEGSWLTVV.